These 6 T cell receptor beta chains were sequenced from one sample in a study of stem cell transplantation in POMP-related autoinflammatory disease. The data were produced by immunoSEQ multiplex PCR, yet TCRdb's version contains in-frame clones alone and is incomplete. The data contain some 68,000 clones, just over 90% of them seen just once; the ten biggest clones take up roughly 0.7%. The starting material was CD4+ T cells from PBMCs, obtained after stem cell transplantation. These receptors originate from a human patient with POMP-related autoinflammation and immune dysregulation (PRAID). T cells may partly derive from the graft donor.

This chain connects TRBV11-2 to TRBJ2-3, with D possibly TRBD1 on 6 matching bases. CDR3 length: 15 residues. Germline CDR1 reads SGHAT; CDR2 reads FQNNGV. Trimming shortened V by 4 bases and J by 0 bases, and 11 bases separated the two germline ends. The chain's CDR3 is CASSSTRGSTDTQYF. The CDR3 DNA is TGTGCCAGCAGCTCAACCAGGGGTAGCACAGATACGCAGTATTTT.

This rearrangement joins TRBV3-1 (or the pseudogene TRBV3-2) to TRBJ2-1; 8 bases line up with TRBD2. The CDR3 spans 17 residues. Germline trimming cut 4 bases from V and 0 bases from J; bases unmatched to any gene: 8. CDR1 and CDR2 (germline): LGHDT, YNNKEL (reference sequence). The DNA for the CDR3 is TGTGCCAGCAGCCTCCAAGGAGGGACTAGCTCCTACAATGAGCAGTTCTTC. As protein: CASSLQGGTSSYNEQFF.

Concerning this clone: In the same sample, other DNA sequences code for this CDR3. V gene TRBV27 combines with J gene TRBJ1-1; 7 bases are shared with TRBD1. Trimming removed 4 bases from V and 1 base from J; junction bases left unmatched: 12. This CDR3 is 17 amino acids long. Germline V gene lookup returns CDR1 MNHEY and CDR2 SMNVEV (reference sequence). The CDR3 here is CASSSTGPLLGNTEAFF. Here the CDR3 DNA reads TGTGCCAGCAGTTCGACAGGGCCCCTATTGGGGAACACTGAAGCTTTCTTT.

The rearrangement links TRBV28 to TRBJ1-4; 8 bases are shared with TRBD1. The CDR3 contains 12 residues. Germline assignment: CDR1 MDHEN and CDR2 SYDVKM. With 3 bases clipped from V and 11 bases from J, the junction kept 2 bases outside the gene matches. CDR3 coding DNA: TGTGCCAGCAGTTTGGACAGGGCGAAACTGTTTTTT. It yields the protein CASSLDRAKLFF.

The chain joins TRBV6-2 or TRBV6-3 to TRBJ1-1; tentative D call: TRBD1 (5 bases). Germline CDR1 is MNHEY and CDR2 is SVGEGT. V was trimmed by 4 bases and J by 3 bases, leaving 9 bases between them. The CDR3 loop spans 13 amino acids. The CDR3 reads CASSFWGDTEAFF. In nucleotides, the CDR3 is TGTGCCAGCAGTTTCTGGGGGGACACTGAAGCTTTCTTT.

The chain employs TRBV15 and TRBJ2-1; D is unresolved. Per the germline V gene, CDR1 is LNHNV and CDR2 is YYDKDF (reference sequence). This CDR3 region has 13 residues. V dropped 0 bases and J dropped 11 bases, with 11 bases sitting between them. The chain's CDR3 is CATSRDIGEKQFF. DNA for the CDR3: TGTGCCACCAGCAGAGACATTGGGGAAAAGCAGTTCTTC. The full variable domain, completed using reference TRBV15 and TRBJ2-1, is DAMVIQNPRYQVTQFGKPVTLSCSQTLNHNVMYWYQQKSSQAPKLLFHYYDKDFNNEADTPDNFQSRRPNTSFCFLDIRSPGLGDTAMYLCATSRDIGEKQFFGPGTRLTVL.